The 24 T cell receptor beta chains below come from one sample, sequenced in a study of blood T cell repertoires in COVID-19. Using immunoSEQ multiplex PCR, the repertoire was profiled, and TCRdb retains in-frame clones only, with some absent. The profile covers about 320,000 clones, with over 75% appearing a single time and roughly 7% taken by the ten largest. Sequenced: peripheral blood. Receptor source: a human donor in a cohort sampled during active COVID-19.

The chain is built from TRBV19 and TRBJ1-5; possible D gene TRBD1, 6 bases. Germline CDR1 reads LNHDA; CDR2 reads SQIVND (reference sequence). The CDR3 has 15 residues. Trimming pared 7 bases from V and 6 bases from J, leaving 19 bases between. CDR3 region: CASMERGGGFQPQHF. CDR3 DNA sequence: TGTGCCAGTATGGAGCGAGGCGGGGGCTTTCAGCCCCAGCATTTT.

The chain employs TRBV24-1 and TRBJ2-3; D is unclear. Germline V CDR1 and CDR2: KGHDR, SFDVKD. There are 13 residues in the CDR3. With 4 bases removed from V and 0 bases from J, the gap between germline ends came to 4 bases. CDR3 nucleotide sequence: TGTGCCACCAGTGAGGCTAGCACAGATACGCAGTATTTT. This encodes CATSEASTDTQYF.

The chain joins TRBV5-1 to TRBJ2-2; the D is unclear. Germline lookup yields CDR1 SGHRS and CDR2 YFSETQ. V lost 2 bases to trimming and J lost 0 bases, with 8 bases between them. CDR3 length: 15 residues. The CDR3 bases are TGCGCCAGCAGCTTTTTACAGACGAACACCGGGGAGCTGTTTTTT. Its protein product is CASSFLQTNTGELFF.

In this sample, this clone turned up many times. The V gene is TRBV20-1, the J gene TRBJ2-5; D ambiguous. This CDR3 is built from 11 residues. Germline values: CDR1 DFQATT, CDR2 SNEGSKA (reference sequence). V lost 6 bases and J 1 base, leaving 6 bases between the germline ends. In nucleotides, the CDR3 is TGCAGTGCAAGCCTCCAAGAGACCCAGTACTTC. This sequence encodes CSASLQETQYF.

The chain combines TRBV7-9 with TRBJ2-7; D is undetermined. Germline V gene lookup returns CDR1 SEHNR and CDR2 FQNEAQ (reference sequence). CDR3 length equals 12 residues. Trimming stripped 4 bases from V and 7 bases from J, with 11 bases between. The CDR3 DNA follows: TGTGCCAGCAGCTCAACAGTCTTAGAGCAGTACTTC. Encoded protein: CASSSTVLEQYF.

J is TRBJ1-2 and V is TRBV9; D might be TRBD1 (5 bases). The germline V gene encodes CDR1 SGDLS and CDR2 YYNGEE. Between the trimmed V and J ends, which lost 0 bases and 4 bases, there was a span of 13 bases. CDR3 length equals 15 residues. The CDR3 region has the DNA TGTGCCAGCAGCGTAGCGGGGGTGGCGGGCTATGGCTACACCTTC. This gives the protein CASSVAGVAGYGYTF.

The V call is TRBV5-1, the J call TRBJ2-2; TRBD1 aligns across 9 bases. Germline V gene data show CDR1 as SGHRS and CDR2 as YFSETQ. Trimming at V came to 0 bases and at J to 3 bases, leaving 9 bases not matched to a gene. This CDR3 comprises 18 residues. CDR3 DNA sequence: TGCGCCAGCAGCTTGGCCGGACAGGGGCCACGGGACACCGGGGAGCTGTTTTTT. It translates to CASSLAGQGPRDTGELFF.

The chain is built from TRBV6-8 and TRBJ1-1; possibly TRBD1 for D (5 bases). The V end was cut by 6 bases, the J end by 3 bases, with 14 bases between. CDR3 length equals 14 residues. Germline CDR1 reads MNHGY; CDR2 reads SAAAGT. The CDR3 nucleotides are TGTGCCAGCAGACGTACAGCGGGGGACACTGAAGCTTTCTTT. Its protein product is CASRRTAGDTEAFF.

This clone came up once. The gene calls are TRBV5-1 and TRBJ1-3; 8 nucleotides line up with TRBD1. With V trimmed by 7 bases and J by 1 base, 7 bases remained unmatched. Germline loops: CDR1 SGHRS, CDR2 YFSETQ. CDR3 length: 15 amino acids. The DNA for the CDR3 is TGCGCCAGCCAAACAGGGGGGCCATCTGGAAACACCATATATTTT. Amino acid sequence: CASQTGGPSGNTIYF.

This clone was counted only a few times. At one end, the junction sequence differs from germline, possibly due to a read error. The CDR3 spells CASSRDGTGAPNF. DNA of the CDR3: TGTGCCAGCAGTCGGGACGGGACAGGGGCTCCGAACTTT. This chain joins TRBV6-2 or TRBV6-3 and TRBJ1-1; 10 bases are shared with TRBD1. From germline, CDR1 is MNHEY and CDR2 SVGEGT. This CDR3 spans 13 amino acids.

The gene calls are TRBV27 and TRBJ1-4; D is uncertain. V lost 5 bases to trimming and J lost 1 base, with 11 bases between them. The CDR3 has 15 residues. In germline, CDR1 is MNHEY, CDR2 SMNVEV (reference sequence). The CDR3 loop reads CASSPSWRTNEKLFF. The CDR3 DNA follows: TGTGCCAGCAGTCCTTCCTGGAGAACTAATGAAAAACTGTTTTTT.

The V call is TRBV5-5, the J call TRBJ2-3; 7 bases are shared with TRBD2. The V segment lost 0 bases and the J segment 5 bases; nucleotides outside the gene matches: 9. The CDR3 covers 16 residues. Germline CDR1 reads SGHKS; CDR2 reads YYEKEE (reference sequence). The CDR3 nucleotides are TGTGCCAGCAGCTTGGAGGGGACTACTGTCCAAGATACGCAGTATTTT. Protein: CASSLEGTTVQDTQYF.

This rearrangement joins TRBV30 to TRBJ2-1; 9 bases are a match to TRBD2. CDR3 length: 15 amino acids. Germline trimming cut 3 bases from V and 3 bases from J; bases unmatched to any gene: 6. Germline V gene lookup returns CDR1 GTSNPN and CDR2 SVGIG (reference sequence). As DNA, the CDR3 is TGTGCCTGGAGCGGTAAGCGGGGGGTCTACAATGAGCAGTTCTTC. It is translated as CAWSGKRGVYNEQFF.

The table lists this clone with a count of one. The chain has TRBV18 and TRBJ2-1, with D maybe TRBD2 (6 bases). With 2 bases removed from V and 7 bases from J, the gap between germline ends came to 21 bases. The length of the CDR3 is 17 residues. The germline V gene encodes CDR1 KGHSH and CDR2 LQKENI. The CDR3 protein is CASSPSLRGAHLNEQFF. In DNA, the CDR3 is TGTGCCAGCTCACCATCCCTCCGCGGGGCCCATTTAAATGAGCAGTTCTTC.

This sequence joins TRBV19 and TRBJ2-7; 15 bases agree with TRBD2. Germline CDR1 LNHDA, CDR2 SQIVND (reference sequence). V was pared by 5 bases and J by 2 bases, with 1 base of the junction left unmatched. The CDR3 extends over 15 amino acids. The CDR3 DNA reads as TGTGCCAGTAGTGGGACTAGCGGGGGGACCTACGAGCAGTACTTC. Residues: CASSGTSGGTYEQYF.

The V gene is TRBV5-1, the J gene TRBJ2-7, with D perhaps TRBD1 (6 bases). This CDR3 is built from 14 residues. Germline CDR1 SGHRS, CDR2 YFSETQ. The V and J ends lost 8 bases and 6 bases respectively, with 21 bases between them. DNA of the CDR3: TGCGCCAGTCACAAAAGGGCAGGGGCGGTCGAGCAGTACTTC. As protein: CASHKRAGAVEQYF.

CDR3 DNA sequence: TGTGCCAGCAGCGTAGGGACTAAGCAAGAGACCCAGTACTTC. Translated, it gives CASSVGTKQETQYF. The chain joins TRBV9 to TRBJ2-5; D might be TRBD2 (6 bases). The CDR3 covers 14 residues. Trimming cost V 0 bases and J 2 bases, with 8 bases left between them. Germline V CDR1 and CDR2: SGDLS, YYNGEE. The whole variable domain, remainder taken from reference TRBV9 and TRBJ2-5, is DSGVTQTPKHLITATGQRVTLRCSPRSGDLSVYWYQQSLDQGLQFLIQYYNGEERAKGNILERFSAQQFPDLHSELNLSSLELGDSALYFCASSVGTKQETQYFGPGTRLLVL.

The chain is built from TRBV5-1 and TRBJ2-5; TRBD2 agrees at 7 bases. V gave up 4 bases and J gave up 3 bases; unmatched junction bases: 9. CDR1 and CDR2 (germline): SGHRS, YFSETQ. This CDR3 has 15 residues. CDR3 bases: TGCGCCAGCAGCACGGGTGCGGGGGTAAAAGAGACCCAGTACTTC. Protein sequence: CASSTGAGVKETQYF.

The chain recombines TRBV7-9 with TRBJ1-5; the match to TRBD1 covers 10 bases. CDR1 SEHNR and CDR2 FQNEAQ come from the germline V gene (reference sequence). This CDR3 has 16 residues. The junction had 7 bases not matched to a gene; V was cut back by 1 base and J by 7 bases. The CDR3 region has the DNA TGTGCCAGCAGCTTAGTCCTTGGACAGGGGGACCAGCCCCAGCATTTT. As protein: CASSLVLGQGDQPQHF.

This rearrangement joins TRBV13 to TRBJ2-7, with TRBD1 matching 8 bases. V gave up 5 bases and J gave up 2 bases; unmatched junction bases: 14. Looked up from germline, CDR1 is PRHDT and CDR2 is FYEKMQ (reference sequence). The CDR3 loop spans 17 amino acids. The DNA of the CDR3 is TGTGCCAGCAGCCCTCAAGCCGGGACAGGCTACGCCTACGAGCAGTACTTC. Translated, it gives CASSPQAGTGYAYEQYF. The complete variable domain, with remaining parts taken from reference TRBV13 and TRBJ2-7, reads AAGVIQSPRHLIKEKRETATLKCYPIPRHDTVYWYQQGPGQDPQFLISFYEKMQSDKGSIPDRFSAQQFSDYHSELNMSSLELGDSALYFCASSPQAGTGYAYEQYFGPGTRLTVT.

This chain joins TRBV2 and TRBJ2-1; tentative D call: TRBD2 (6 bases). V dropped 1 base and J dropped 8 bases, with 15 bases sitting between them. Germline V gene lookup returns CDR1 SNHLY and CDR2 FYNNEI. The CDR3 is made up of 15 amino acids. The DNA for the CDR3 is TGTGCCAGCAGTGAAGAGGGAAGGCGGGGTTATGAGCAGTTCTTC. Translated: CASSEEGRRGYEQFF.

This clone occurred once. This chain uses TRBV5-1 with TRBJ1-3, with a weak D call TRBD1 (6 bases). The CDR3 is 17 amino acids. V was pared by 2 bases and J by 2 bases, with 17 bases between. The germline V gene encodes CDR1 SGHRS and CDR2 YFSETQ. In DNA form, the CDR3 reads TGCGCCAGCAGCTTAACCCAGGGGTTGTACGCTGGAAACACCATATATTTT. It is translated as CASSLTQGLYAGNTIYF.

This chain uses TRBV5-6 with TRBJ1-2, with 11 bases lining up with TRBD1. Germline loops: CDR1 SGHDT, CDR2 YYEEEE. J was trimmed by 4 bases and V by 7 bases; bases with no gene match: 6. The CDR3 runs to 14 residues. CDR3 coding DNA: TGTGCCAGCTCCGGGACAGGGGGACGCTATGGCTACACCTTC. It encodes CASSGTGGRYGYTF.

The CDR3 here is CASSPPWGLQETQYF. The CDR3 DNA sequence: TGTGCCAGCTCACCACCGTGGGGGCTCCAAGAGACCCAGTACTTC. The chain uses TRBV18 and TRBJ2-5; the D gene is possibly TRBD1 (6 bases). CDR1 and CDR2 (germline): KGHSH, LQKENI. This CDR3 is 15 amino acids long. The V and J ends lost 0 bases and 1 base respectively, with 9 bases between them.